Listed below are T cell receptor beta chains from one sample, sequenced in a study of somatic mutations in cytotoxic T cells in rheumatoid arthritis. Method: immunoSEQ multiplex PCR; TCRdb's copy keeps in-frame clones and lacks some. In the table there are 20,000 to 25,000 clones, just over 85% of which are singletons. Source material: CD8+ T cells sorted from blood. These receptors all come from a woman aged 45-60 years in good health. Each CDR3 is given with its conserved first and last residue. Each record gives: D gene, V gene, clone size, J gene, CDR3 protein. The D gene is left open where the match is weak. Rows may omit the clone size; those that give it use once, few, many or a size class.

d_call: .
v_call: TRBV7-2
clone_size: .
j_call: TRBJ1-3
cdr3_aa: CASSFLGAGNTIYF

d_call: TRBD2
v_call: TRBV11-3
clone_size: .
j_call: TRBJ2-4
cdr3_aa: CASSLAGGLQYF

d_call: .
v_call: TRBV5-1
clone_size: .
j_call: TRBJ1-1
cdr3_aa: CASSSPGSRTEAFF

d_call: TRBD2
v_call: TRBV2
clone_size: .
j_call: TRBJ2-2
cdr3_aa: CASRAVPGLAGPNTGELFF

d_call: .
v_call: TRBV7-8
clone_size: .
j_call: TRBJ1-2
cdr3_aa: CASSLSPGANYGYTF

d_call: .
v_call: TRBV7-2
clone_size: .
j_call: TRBJ1-1
cdr3_aa: CASGRQDTEAFF

d_call: .
v_call: TRBV11-2
clone_size: .
j_call: TRBJ2-1
cdr3_aa: CASSLASDEQFF

d_call: TRBD1
v_call: TRBV7-9
clone_size: few
j_call: TRBJ2-2
cdr3_aa: CASTPRRAGGTGELFF

d_call: .
v_call: TRBV25-1
clone_size: .
j_call: TRBJ2-2
cdr3_aa: CASRHRYTGELFF

d_call: .
v_call: TRBV7-8
clone_size: .
j_call: TRBJ1-1
cdr3_aa: CASSLASTGNTEAFF

d_call: .
v_call: TRBV9
clone_size: .
j_call: TRBJ1-1
cdr3_aa: CASSPPGGWNTEAFF

d_call: .
v_call: TRBV27
clone_size: .
j_call: TRBJ1-1
cdr3_aa: CASSQGTGATEAFF

d_call: .
v_call: TRBV10-1
clone_size: .
j_call: TRBJ2-5
cdr3_aa: CASSDGETQYF

d_call: TRBD1
v_call: TRBV4-1
clone_size: .
j_call: TRBJ1-2
cdr3_aa: CASSQDRGSGGGNYGYTF

d_call: TRBD1
v_call: TRBV4-3
clone_size: .
j_call: TRBJ2-1
cdr3_aa: CASSQEFGQGDEQFF

d_call: .
v_call: TRBV12-5
clone_size: .
j_call: TRBJ1-2
cdr3_aa: CASGLPLTPGGLLLYGYTF

d_call: .
v_call: TRBV6-1
clone_size: .
j_call: TRBJ2-7
cdr3_aa: CASRGASVYEQYF

d_call: TRBD1
v_call: TRBV5-4
clone_size: .
j_call: TRBJ2-2
cdr3_aa: CASSPQGETGELFF

d_call: TRBD2
v_call: TRBV5-6
clone_size: .
j_call: TRBJ2-1
cdr3_aa: CASTLSGGQNEQFF